This is a list of T cell receptor beta chains from one sample in a study of cytomegalovirus exposure and HLA in healthy donors. The assay was immunoSEQ multiplex PCR, and TCRdb's table has in-frame clones only and misses some. This sample has 150,000 to 200,000 clones, with around 68% found just once. Specimen: PBMCs. These receptors all come from a woman aged 40-49 years in good health and CMV-seropositive. The conserved cysteine and the conserved F or W are not part of the CDR3 here.

TRBV11-2	ASSLGRRALSSYEQY
TRBV11-2	ASSLRQGQTGELF
TRBV29-1	STAGSTDTQY
TRBV18	ASSPRGGRGTYNEQF
TRBV25-1	ASSELGGGGDTQY
TRBV7-2	ASSFQGAQGQPQN
TRBV27	ASSFLAKNTGELF
TRBV5-1	ASSPTSGTTDTQY
TRBV6-5	ASGSGTGSDEQY
TRBV2	ASSEFSAGNNSPLH
TRBV5-1	ASSLGLVQNTEAF
TRBV5-4	ASSNLQGASSYEQY
TRBV11-2	ASSLDTGAYEQY
TRBV27	ASSFPGAGDIQY
TRBV19	ASINSGELF
TRBV15	ATSRLVTGGLNTEAF
TRBV2	ASSADRGGFIYKY
TRBV19	ASSKGTGGYEQY
TRBV7-2	ASSSGQVNTEAF
TRBV7-2	ASSNWAGSVPGPQH
TRBV6-5	ASSYGAGSYNEQF
TRBV29-1	SAGLNTGELF
TRBV9	ASSVRGTSSYNEQF
TRBV5-1	ASSLAGQDYGYT
TRBV2	ASTLLEGRTSYT
TRBV15	ATSRNRDRVEKLF
TRBV20-1	SAEDRGGYT
TRBV5-1	ASSRGLAGANYEQY
TRBV6-5	ASSLQGQGGEKLF
TRBV7-2	ASTPRGGTDYEQY
TRBV7-2	ASHRGGSTDTQY
TRBV4-3	ASSRALAESDTQY
TRBV7-2	ASSPRGQGSSYNEQF
TRBV6-6	ASSYMEDLYEQY
TRBV9	ASTRGDSYNSPLH
TRBV5-1	ASSLLAGPSHEQF
TRBV5-6	ASSRRGEGRSGANVLT
TRBV5-1	ASSRSGDSNTEAF
TRBV28	ASSLFLGGQTQY
TRBV6-5	ASSYGSSGGYT